This T cell receptor (beta chain) was profiled in a study of cytomegalovirus exposure and HLA in healthy donors. Libraries were prepared by immunoSEQ multiplex PCR; TCRdb keeps only in-frame clonotypes and omits some of them. The data show some 340,000 clones, with around 90% seen just once and approximately 1.2% held by the top ten. In the case of this clone: What it binds is not known.

The study's findings and limits: Whilst most TCR sequences proved rare, a subset of public TCRs occurred across many donors.

Sequencing used PBMCs. This clonotype was obtained from a woman between 25 and 40 years old in good health and CMV-seropositive.

The CDR3 DNA reads as TGTGCCAGCAGCTTAAGGGACGAGTATCCCGCGGGGGATACGCAGTATTTT. Translation: CASSLRDEYPAGDTQYF. The chain employs TRBV7-9 and TRBJ2-3, with TRBD2 as a possible D gene (6 bases). Looked up from germline, CDR1 is SEHNR and CDR2 is FQNEAQ (reference sequence). Trimming stripped 2 bases from V and 6 bases from J, with 21 bases between. This CDR3 is built from 17 residues.